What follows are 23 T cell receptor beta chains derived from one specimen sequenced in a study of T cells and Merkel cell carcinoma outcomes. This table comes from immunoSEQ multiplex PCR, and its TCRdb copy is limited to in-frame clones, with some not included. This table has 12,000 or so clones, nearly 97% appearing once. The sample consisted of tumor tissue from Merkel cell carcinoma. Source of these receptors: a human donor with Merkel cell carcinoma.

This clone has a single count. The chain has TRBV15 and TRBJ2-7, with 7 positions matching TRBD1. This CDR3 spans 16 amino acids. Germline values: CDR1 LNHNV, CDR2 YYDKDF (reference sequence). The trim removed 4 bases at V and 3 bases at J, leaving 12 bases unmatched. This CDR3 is CATSKLSGTANYEQYF. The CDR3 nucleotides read TGTGCCACCAGCAAACTTTCGGGGACAGCGAACTACGAGCAGTACTTC.

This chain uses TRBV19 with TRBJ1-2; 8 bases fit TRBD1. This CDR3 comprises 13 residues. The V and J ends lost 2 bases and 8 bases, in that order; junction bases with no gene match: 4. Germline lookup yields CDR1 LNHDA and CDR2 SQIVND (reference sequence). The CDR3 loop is CASSINRGYGYTF. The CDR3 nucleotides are TGTGCCAGTAGTATAAACAGGGGGTACGGCTACACCTTC.

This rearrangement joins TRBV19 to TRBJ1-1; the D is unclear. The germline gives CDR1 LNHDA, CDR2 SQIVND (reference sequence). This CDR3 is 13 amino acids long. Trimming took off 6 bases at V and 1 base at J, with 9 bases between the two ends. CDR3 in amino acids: CASSLRGNTEAFF. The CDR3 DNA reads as TGTGCCAGTAGCCTCCGGGGGAACACTGAAGCTTTCTTT.

CDR3 DNA sequence: TGTGCCAGCAGCTTTGGGACAGGGATGGCCGAGCAGTACTTC. It encodes CASSFGTGMAEQYF. This chain uses TRBV7-6 with TRBJ2-7; 9 bases map to TRBD1. The CDR3 covers 14 residues. Germline V gene lookup returns CDR1 SGHVS and CDR2 FNYEAQ. V shed 3 bases, J shed 6 bases, and the junction held 6 bases outside the gene matches.

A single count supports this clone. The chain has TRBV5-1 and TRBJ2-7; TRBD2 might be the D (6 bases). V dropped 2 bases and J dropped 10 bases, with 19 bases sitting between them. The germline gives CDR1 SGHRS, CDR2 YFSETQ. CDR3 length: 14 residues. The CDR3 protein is CASSFGQGGGEQYF. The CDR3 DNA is TGCGCCAGCAGCTTCGGGCAGGGAGGAGGCGAACAGTACTTC.

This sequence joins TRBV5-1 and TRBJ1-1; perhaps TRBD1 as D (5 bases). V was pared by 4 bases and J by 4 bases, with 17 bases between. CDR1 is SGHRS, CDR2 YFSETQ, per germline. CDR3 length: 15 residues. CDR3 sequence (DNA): TGCGCCAGCAGCCCCAGACAGACAGCTTCCACTGAAGCTTTCTTT. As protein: CASSPRQTASTEAFF.

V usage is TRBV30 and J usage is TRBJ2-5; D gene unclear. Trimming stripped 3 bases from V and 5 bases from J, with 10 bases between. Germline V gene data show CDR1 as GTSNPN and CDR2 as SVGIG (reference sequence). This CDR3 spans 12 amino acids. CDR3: CAWSAEMETQYF. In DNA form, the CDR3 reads TGTGCCTGGAGCGCAGAAATGGAGACCCAGTACTTC. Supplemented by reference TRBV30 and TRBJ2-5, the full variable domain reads SQTIHQWPATLVQPVGSPLSLECTVEGTSNPNLYWYRQAAGRGLQLLFYSVGIGQISSEVPQNLSASRPQDRQFILSSKKLLLSDSGFYLCAWSAEMETQYFGPGTRLLVL.

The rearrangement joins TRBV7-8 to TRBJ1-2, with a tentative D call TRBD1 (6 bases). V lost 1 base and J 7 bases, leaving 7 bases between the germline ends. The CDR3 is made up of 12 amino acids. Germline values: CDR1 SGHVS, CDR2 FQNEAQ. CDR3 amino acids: CASSLGGPGYTF. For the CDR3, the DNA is TGTGCCAGCAGCTTAGGGGGGCCTGGCTACACCTTC. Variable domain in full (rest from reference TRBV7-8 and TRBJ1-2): GAGVSQSPRYKVAKRGQDVALRCDPISGHVSLFWYQQALGQGPEFLTYFQNEAQLDKSGLPSDRFFAERPEGSVSTLKIQRTQQEDSAVYLCASSLGGPGYTFGSGTRLTVV.

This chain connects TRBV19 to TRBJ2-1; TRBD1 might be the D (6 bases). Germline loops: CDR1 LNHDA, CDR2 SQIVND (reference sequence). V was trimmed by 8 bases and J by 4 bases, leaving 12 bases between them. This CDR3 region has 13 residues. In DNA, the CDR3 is TGTGCCAGTTCCGGTGGGACATACAATGAGCAGTTCTTC. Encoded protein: CASSGGTYNEQFF.

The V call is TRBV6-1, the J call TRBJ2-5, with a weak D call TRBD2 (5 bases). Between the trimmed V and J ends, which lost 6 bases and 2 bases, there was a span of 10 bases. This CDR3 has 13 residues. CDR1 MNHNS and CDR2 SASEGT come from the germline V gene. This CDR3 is CASSGVRQETQYF. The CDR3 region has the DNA TGTGCCAGCAGCGGGGTTCGTCAAGAGACCCAGTACTTC.

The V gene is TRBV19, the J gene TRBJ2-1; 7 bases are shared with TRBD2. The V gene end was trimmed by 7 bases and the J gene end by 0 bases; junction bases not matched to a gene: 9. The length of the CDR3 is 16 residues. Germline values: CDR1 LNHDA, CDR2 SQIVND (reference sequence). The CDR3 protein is CASTRNRDYSYNEQFF. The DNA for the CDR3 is TGTGCCAGTACCAGAAACCGGGACTACTCCTACAATGAGCAGTTCTTC.

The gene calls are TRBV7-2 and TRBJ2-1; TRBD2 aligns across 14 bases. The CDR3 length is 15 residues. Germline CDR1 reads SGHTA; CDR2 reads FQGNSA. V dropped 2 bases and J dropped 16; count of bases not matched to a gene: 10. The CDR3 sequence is CASSLSGTSGSRVFF. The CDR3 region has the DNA TGTGCCAGCAGCTTATCCGGGACTAGCGGGAGTCGTGTTTTCTTC. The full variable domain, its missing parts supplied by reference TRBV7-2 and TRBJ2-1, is GAGVSQSPSNKVTEKGKDVELRCDPISGHTALYWYRQSLGQGLEFLIYFQGNSAPDKSGLPSDRFSAERTGGSVSTLTIQRTQQEDSAVYLCASSLSGTSGSRVFFGPGTRLTVL.

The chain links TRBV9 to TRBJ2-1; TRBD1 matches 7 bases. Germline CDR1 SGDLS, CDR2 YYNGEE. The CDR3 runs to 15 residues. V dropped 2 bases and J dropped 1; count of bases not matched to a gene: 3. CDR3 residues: CASSVTGQSYNEQFF. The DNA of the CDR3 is TGTGCCAGCAGCGTCACGGGACAGTCCTACAATGAGCAGTTCTTC.

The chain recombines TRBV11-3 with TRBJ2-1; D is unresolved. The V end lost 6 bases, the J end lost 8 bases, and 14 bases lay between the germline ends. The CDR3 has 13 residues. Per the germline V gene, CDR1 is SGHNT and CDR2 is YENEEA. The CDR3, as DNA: TGTGCCAGCAGGACCCCCCTTCGGGATGAGCAGTTCTTC. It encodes CASRTPLRDEQFF.

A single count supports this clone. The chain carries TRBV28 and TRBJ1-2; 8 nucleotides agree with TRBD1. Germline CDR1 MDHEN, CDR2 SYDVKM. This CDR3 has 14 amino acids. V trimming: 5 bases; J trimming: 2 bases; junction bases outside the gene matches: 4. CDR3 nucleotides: TGTGCCAGCAGTCCCCGACAGGGGAACTATGGCTACACCTTC. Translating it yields CASSPRQGNYGYTF.

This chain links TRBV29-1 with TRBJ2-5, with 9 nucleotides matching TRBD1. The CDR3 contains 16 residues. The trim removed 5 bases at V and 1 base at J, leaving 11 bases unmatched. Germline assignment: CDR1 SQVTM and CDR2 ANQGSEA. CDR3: CSVKDRGGTFQETQYF. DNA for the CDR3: TGCAGCGTTAAGGACAGGGGAGGAACCTTCCAAGAGACCCAGTACTTC. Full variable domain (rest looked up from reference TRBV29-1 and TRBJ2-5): SAVISQKPSRDICQRGTSLTIQCQVDSQVTMMFWYRQQPGQSLTLIATANQGSEATYESGFVIDKFPISRPNLTFSTLTVSNMSPEDSSIYLCSVKDRGGTFQETQYFGPGTRLLVL.

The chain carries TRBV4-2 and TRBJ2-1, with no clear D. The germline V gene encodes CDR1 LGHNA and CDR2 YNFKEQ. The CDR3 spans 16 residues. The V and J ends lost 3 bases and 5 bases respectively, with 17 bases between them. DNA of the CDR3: TGTGCCAGCAGCCAGGTGAGCCAGTCTTGGGACAATGAGCAGTTCTTC. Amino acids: CASSQVSQSWDNEQFF.

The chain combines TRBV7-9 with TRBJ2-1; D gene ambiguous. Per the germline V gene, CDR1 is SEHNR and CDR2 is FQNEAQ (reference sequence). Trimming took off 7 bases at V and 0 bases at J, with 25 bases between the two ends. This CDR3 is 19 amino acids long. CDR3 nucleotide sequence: TGTGCCAGCACCCCTTTGAATCGTGACTCCAGAGACTCCTACAATGAGCAGTTCTTC. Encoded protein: CASTPLNRDSRDSYNEQFF.

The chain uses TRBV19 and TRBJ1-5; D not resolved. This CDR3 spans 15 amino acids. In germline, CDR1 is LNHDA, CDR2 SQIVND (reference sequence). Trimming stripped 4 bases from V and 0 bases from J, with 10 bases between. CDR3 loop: CASSKTPNSNQPQHF. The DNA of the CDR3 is TGTGCCAGTAGTAAAACCCCGAATAGCAATCAGCCCCAGCATTTT.

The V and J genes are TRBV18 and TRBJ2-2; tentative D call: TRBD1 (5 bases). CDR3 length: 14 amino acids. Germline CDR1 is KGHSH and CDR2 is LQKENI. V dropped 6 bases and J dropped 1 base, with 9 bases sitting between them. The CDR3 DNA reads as TGTGCCAGCTCCCCTGACAGGAACACCGGGGAGCTGTTTTTT. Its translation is CASSPDRNTGELFF.

As DNA, the CDR3 is TGTGCCAGCTCACCGAGGAGTAGTGGCGATGAGCAGTTCTTC. Translated, it gives CASSPRSSGDEQFF. The chain is built from TRBV18 and TRBJ2-1; D gene uncertain. The CDR3 extends over 14 amino acids. V lost 3 bases, J lost 8 bases, and 14 bases lay in between. The germline V gene encodes CDR1 KGHSH and CDR2 LQKENI. Looking up the rest from reference TRBV18 and TRBJ2-1 gives the full variable domain: NAGVMQNPRHLVRRRGQEARLRCSPMKGHSHVYWYRQLPEEGLKFMVYLQKENIIDESGMPKERFSAEFPKEGPSILRIQQVVRGDSAAYFCASSPRSSGDEQFFGPGTRLTVL.

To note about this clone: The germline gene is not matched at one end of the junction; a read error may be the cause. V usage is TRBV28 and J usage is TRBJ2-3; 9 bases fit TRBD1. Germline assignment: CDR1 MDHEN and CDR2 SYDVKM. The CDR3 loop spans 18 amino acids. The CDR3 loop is CTSSRPGTGILLTDTQYF. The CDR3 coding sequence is TGTACCAGCAGTCGTCCCGGGACAGGGATACTACTCACAGATACGCAGTATTTT.

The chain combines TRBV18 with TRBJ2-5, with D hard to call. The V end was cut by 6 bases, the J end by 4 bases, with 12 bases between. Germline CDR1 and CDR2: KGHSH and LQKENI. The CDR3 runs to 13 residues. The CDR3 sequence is CASSLRRSETQYF. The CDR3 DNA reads TGTGCCAGCTCGTTGAGGCGATCAGAGACCCAGTACTTC.